A single sample gave rise to the 32 T cell receptor beta chains below, sequenced in a study of T cell repertoires in cytomegalovirus infection. The antigens for these receptors are not known. TCRdb redid the calling of the reads with MiXCR, one entry per CDR3 protein. The sample has about 770,000 distinct CDR3 sequences; 29% are singletons. This sample comprised cultured CD8+ T cells from PBMCs, obtained from culture after CMV antigen stimulation. The receptors stem from a human donor in good health (CMV status not recorded). Some clones in this sample may be carry-over from other donors' samples.

The CDR3 coding sequence is TGTGCCAGCAGCTTGCCCACCCAGGGACGGCTCACAGATACGCAGTATTTT. Translated: CASSLPTQGRLTDTQYF. The V call is TRBV7-2, the J call TRBJ2-3; possibly TRBD1 or TRBD2 for D (5 bases each). In germline, CDR1 is SGHTA, CDR2 FQGNSA. V was clipped by 3 bases and J by 2 bases, with 18 bases between them. This CDR3 has 17 residues.

Many counts were recorded for this clonotype. This chain links TRBV7-6 with TRBJ2-2, with 8 bases identical to TRBD1. Germline V CDR1 and CDR2: SGHVS, FNYEAQ. This CDR3 is built from 16 residues. Losses at the gene ends were 7 bases for V and 5 bases for J; bases not matched to a gene: 12. CDR3 amino acids: CASNPTGGLGTGELFF. The CDR3 DNA reads as TGTGCCAGCAACCCTACAGGGGGTCTTGGGACCGGGGAGCTGTTTTTT.

This clonotype turned up a few times. This CDR3 is CASSILAGGDEQFF. CDR3 nucleotides: TGTGCCAGTAGTATTCTAGCGGGGGGCGATGAGCAGTTCTTC. V is TRBV19 and J is TRBJ2-1; 11 nucleotides match TRBD2. J lost 8 bases, V lost 3 bases, and 3 bases had no gene match. Per germline, CDR1 LNHDA and CDR2 SQIVND (reference sequence). This CDR3 spans 14 amino acids.

The gene calls are TRBV19 and TRBJ2-3; D not resolved. V was trimmed by 4 bases and J by 0 bases, leaving 11 bases between them. This CDR3 contains 15 residues. Germline-derived CDR1 and CDR2 are LNHDA and SQIVND (reference sequence). CDR3 sequence: CASSTEFPSTDTQYF. CDR3 nucleotide sequence: TGTGCCAGTAGTACGGAGTTCCCTAGCACAGATACGCAGTATTTT.

The rearrangement joins TRBV27 to TRBJ1-1; possibly TRBD1 for D (5 bases). Trimming left V 5 bases short and J 0 bases short, with 13 bases between. Germline values: CDR1 MNHEY, CDR2 SMNVEV (reference sequence). This CDR3 has 15 amino acids. The CDR3 here is CASSPTGTVNTEAFF. The CDR3 DNA is TGTGCCAGCAGTCCCACCGGGACGGTGAACACTGAAGCTTTCTTT.

This clonotype appeared many times. The chain is built from TRBV10-3 and TRBJ2-3; 7 bases agree with TRBD2. Germline assignment: CDR1 ENHRY and CDR2 SYGVKD. Trimming at V came to 6 bases and at J to 2 bases, leaving 5 bases not matched to a gene. This CDR3 comprises 14 residues. The chain's CDR3 is CAIRTGTTTDTQYF. The CDR3, as DNA: TGTGCCATCAGGACCGGGACTACCACAGATACGCAGTATTTT.

Notes on this clonotype: The junction departs from germline at one end; a sequencing error may be responsible. The genes are TRBV5-3 and TRBJ2-1; D is uncertain. TRBV5-3 is designated an ORF whose function remains uncertain. CDR3 length equals 17 residues. CDR3 DNA: TGTGCCAGCAGCTTAAGTGAAGGGCTCGGAGTCTACAATGAGCAGTTCTTC. As protein: CASSLSEGLGVYNEQFF.

This clonotype was counted between two and nine times. Germline is not matched at one junction end, which may reflect a read error. The chain has TRBV7-9 and TRBJ1-2, with 7 nucleotides matching TRBD1. Germline loops: CDR1 SEHNR, CDR2 FQNEAQ (reference sequence). This CDR3 is 18 amino acids long. The CDR3 DNA follows: TGTGCCGGCAGCCCCAGGGGGAACAGGGGATTTTCTAACTATGGCTACACCTTC. This sequence encodes CAGSPRGNRGFSNYGYTF.

This clonotype was seen at least ten times. The rearrangement joins TRBV7-2 to TRBJ1-2; TRBD1 matches at 9 bases. The CDR3 consists of 15 residues. V dropped 1 base and J dropped 3; count of bases not matched to a gene: 3. Germline loops: CDR1 SGHTA, CDR2 FQGNSA. The CDR3: CASSLGDRDYYGYTF. In nucleotides, the CDR3 is TGTGCCAGCAGCTTAGGGGACAGGGACTACTATGGCTACACCTTC.

The chain carries TRBV9 and TRBJ1-1; unclear D gene. In germline, CDR1 is SGDLS, CDR2 YYNGEE. The CDR3 spans 12 residues. V gave up 5 bases and J gave up 7 bases, with 12 bases separating them. The CDR3 DNA reads as TGTGCCAGCAGTAGGCTCGGAGGTGAAGCTTTCTTT. Translating gives CASSRLGGEAFF. Full variable domain (rest looked up from reference TRBV9 and TRBJ1-1): DSGVTQTPKHLITATGQRVTLRCSPRSGDLSVYWYQQSLDQGLQFLIQYYNGEERAKGNILERFSAQQFPDLHSELNLSSLELGDSALYFCASSRLGGEAFFGQGTRLTVV.

This clonotype was seen a few times. V gene TRBV12-3 or TRBV12-4 combines with J gene TRBJ2-2, with 7 nucleotides matching TRBD2. J lost 0 bases, V lost 5 bases, and 3 bases had no gene match. This CDR3 spans 15 amino acids. The CDR3 nucleotides are TGTGCCAGCAGTACTAGCGACGCGAACACCGGGGAGCTGTTTTTT. This translates into CASSTSDANTGELFF.

The chain couples TRBV7-6 to TRBJ1-1; the D gene is possibly TRBD1 (6 bases). Trimming cost V 5 bases and J 3 bases, with 16 bases left between them. The CDR3 totals 15 residues. Germline-derived CDR1 and CDR2 are SGHVS and FNYEAQ. The CDR3 region is CASSLQQGKDTEAFF. The CDR3, as DNA: TGTGCCAGCAGCCTCCAACAGGGAAAGGACACTGAAGCTTTCTTT.

The chain links TRBV2 to TRBJ1-2, with D hard to call. Between the trimmed V and J ends, which lost 7 bases and 0 bases, there was a span of 9 bases. This CDR3 has 13 residues. Germline lookup yields CDR1 SNHLY and CDR2 FYNNEI. The DNA for the CDR3 is TGTGCCAGCAAAGGCCGGCCTAACTATGGCTACACCTTC. Its protein is CASKGRPNYGYTF.

The chain employs TRBV7-2 and TRBJ2-5; maybe TRBD1 (6 bases). V was pared by 3 bases and J by 2 bases, with 10 bases between. Looked up from germline, CDR1 is SGHTA and CDR2 is FQGNSA. CDR3 length equals 14 residues. The CDR3 nucleotides read TGTGCCAGCAGCTTCGTAAGGGGGCAAGAGACCCAGTACTTC. Its translation: CASSFVRGQETQYF.

The rearrangement joins TRBV27 to TRBJ1-3; tentatively, D is TRBD1 (5 bases). Per the germline V gene, CDR1 is MNHEY and CDR2 is SMNVEV (reference sequence). Trimming removed 2 bases from V and 0 bases from J, with 8 bases in between. CDR3 length equals 15 residues. In DNA, the CDR3 is TGTGCCAGCAGTTTAGGGGCGGCCTCTGGAAACACCATATATTTT. Translating it yields CASSLGAASGNTIYF.

The rearrangement uses TRBV25-1 and TRBJ2-2, with TRBD2 matching 10 bases. The CDR3 totals 18 residues. J gave up 1 base and V 4 bases, and 9 bases lay outside the gene matches. CDR1 and CDR2 from the germline V gene are MGHDK and SYGVNS. DNA of the CDR3: TGTGCCAGCAGTGTTTATTCTAGCGGGGGCCTGAACACCGGGGAGCTGTTTTTT. Its translation: CASSVYSSGGLNTGELFF.

As regards this clonotype: The junction departs from the called germline gene at one end, perhaps through a read error. This chain links TRBV4-1 with TRBJ1-1; tentatively, D is TRBD1 (5 bases). The germline gives CDR1 MGHRA, CDR2 YSYEKL. This CDR3 is 18 amino acids long. The CDR3 protein is CASSQERSGLYRGTEAFF. Written as DNA, the CDR3 is TGTGCCAGCAGCCAGGAACGATCAGGGTTGTACCGGGGCACTGAAGCTTTCTTT.

This clonotype has only a few counts. The rearrangement uses TRBV4-2 and TRBJ2-1; tentatively, D is TRBD2 (6 bases). The CDR3 loop spans 15 amino acids. V lost 0 bases, J lost 8 bases, and 14 bases lay in between. Per germline, CDR1 LGHNA and CDR2 YNFKEQ. The CDR3 bases are TGTGCCAGCAGCCAAGATCGGAGGGGCAGGGATGAGCAGTTCTTC. Its translation: CASSQDRRGRDEQFF.

This clonotype was observed a few times. This chain uses TRBV20-1 with TRBJ1-2; 7 bases fit TRBD1. Germline assignment: CDR1 DFQATT and CDR2 SNEGSKA (reference sequence). Trimming at V came to 5 bases and at J to 2 bases, leaving 5 bases not matched to a gene. This CDR3 contains 13 residues. The chain's CDR3 is CSAGGDRNYGYTF. In nucleotides, the CDR3 is TGCAGTGCTGGGGGGGACAGAAACTATGGCTACACCTTC.

This clonotype appeared a few times. This rearrangement joins TRBV27 to TRBJ2-6; D possibly matches TRBD1 or TRBD2 (5 bases each). CDR3 length: 18 amino acids. The V and J ends lost 7 bases and 0 bases respectively, with 19 bases between them. Germline V gene lookup returns CDR1 MNHEY and CDR2 SMNVEV (reference sequence). DNA of the CDR3: TGTGCCAGCACTTCCGGGATGGGACGGACCTCTGGGGCCAACGTCCTGACTTTC. The encoded protein is CASTSGMGRTSGANVLTF.

This clonotype was observed at least ten times. J is TRBJ1-5 and V is TRBV12-3 or TRBV12-4; D unresolved. The CDR3 totals 17 residues. The V end lost 6 bases, the J end lost 0 bases, and 18 bases lay between the germline ends. In nucleotides, the CDR3 is TGTGCCAGCAGCCCCTCCCGGGATGGGTATAGCAATCAGCCCCAGCATTTT. It specifies CASSPSRDGYSNQPQHF.

This clonotype appeared a few times. This rearrangement joins TRBV6-4 to TRBJ1-5, with D tentatively TRBD1 (5 bases). The V end was cut by 6 bases, the J end by 0 bases, with 18 bases between. Looked up from germline, CDR1 is MRHNA and CDR2 is SNTAGT. The CDR3 is 17 amino acids. The CDR3 DNA reads as TGTGCCAGCAGCGCCGGGACGTTATATTATAGCAATCAGCCCCAGCATTTT. Protein sequence: CASSAGTLYYSNQPQHF.

The gene calls are TRBV20-1 and TRBJ2-7; TRBD1 or TRBD2 may be the D gene (5 bases each). This CDR3 is 14 amino acids long. Germline-derived CDR1 and CDR2 are DFQATT and SNEGSKA (reference sequence). Trimming pared 0 bases from V and 1 base from J, leaving 10 bases between. The CDR3 DNA follows: TGCAGTGCTAGAGAAAGGGACCATTCCTACGAGCAGTACGTC. Translated: CSARERDHSYEQYV.

Only a few counts were recorded for this clonotype. J is TRBJ2-2 and V is TRBV4-1, with 7 bases fitting TRBD2. CDR3 length: 17 amino acids. The germline V gene encodes CDR1 MGHRA and CDR2 YSYEKL. V gave up 0 bases and J gave up 4 bases; unmatched junction bases: 8. CDR3 nucleotide sequence: TGCGCCAGCAGCCAAGATATGGGGGGGGGTCGCACCGGGGAGCTGTTTTTT. Translated, it gives CASSQDMGGGRTGELFF.

V and J are TRBV5-5 and TRBJ1-1; D gene ambiguous. With 0 bases removed from V and 6 bases from J, the gap between germline ends came to 12 bases. This CDR3 contains 14 residues. Germline assignment: CDR1 SGHKS and CDR2 YYEKEE (reference sequence). This chain's CDR3 is CASSLDTELAEAFF. The DNA of the CDR3 is TGTGCCAGCAGCTTGGACACAGAATTAGCTGAAGCTTTCTTT.

This clonotype was seen a few times. The V call is TRBV23-1, the J call TRBJ2-7; 7 bases fit TRBD1. TRBV23-1 is recorded as an ORF, its role being uncertain. With 6 bases clipped from V and 8 bases from J, the junction kept 7 bases outside the gene matches. This CDR3 has 12 residues. CDR3 sequence reads: CASSQTGVKQYV. The CDR3 coding sequence is TGCGCCAGCAGCCAAACAGGGGTCAAGCAGTACGTC.

The chain couples TRBV28 to TRBJ2-5; 8 positions agree with TRBD1. Per germline, CDR1 MDHEN and CDR2 SYDVKM. This CDR3 has 14 amino acids. The J segment lost 5 bases and the V segment lost 4 bases, leaving 6 bases of the junction unmatched. DNA for the CDR3: TGTGCCAGCAGTTCATACAGGGGGTGGGAGACCCAGTACTTC. This translates into CASSSYRGWETQYF.

The table lists this clonotype with many counts. V is TRBV7-9 and J is TRBJ1-1; unclear D gene. The V gene lost 5 bases and the J gene lost 0 bases, with 13 bases spanning the gap. CDR3 length equals 15 residues. The germline gives CDR1 SEHNR, CDR2 FQNEAQ (reference sequence). CDR3 residues: CASSPDRSMNTEAFF. DNA for the CDR3: TGTGCCAGCAGCCCAGACCGGAGCATGAACACTGAAGCTTTCTTT. The complete variable domain, with remaining parts taken from reference TRBV7-9 and TRBJ1-1, reads DTGVSQNPRHKITKRGQNVTFRCDPISEHNRLYWYRQTLGQGPEFLTYFQNEAQLEKSRLLSDRFSAERPKGSFSTLEIQRTEQGDSAMYLCASSPDRSMNTEAFFGQGTRLTVV.

The sample holds many counts of this clonotype. The chain recombines TRBV7-6 with TRBJ2-1, with D perhaps matching TRBD1 or TRBD2 (5 bases each). Trimming left V 7 bases short and J 5 bases short, with 18 bases between. From germline, CDR1 is SGHVS and CDR2 FNYEAQ. The CDR3 covers 15 residues. CDR3 loop: CASKPYEGRDNEQFF. The CDR3 DNA reads TGTGCCAGCAAGCCCTATGAGGGACGAGACAATGAGCAGTTCTTC.

This clonotype appeared many times. The gene calls are TRBV7-6 and TRBJ2-1, with 8 bases aligning to TRBD2. In germline, CDR1 is SGHVS, CDR2 FNYEAQ. V lost 4 bases to trimming and J lost 1 base; unmatched junction nucleotides: 6. The CDR3 covers 16 residues. This CDR3 reads CASSSGGGSSYNEQFF. The CDR3 DNA sequence: TGTGCCAGCAGCTCCGGGGGGGGCTCTTCCTACAATGAGCAGTTCTTC.

This chain joins TRBV9 and TRBJ2-3; D may correspond to TRBD1 or TRBD2 (6 bases each). The germline V gene has CDR1 SGDLS and CDR2 YYNGEE. The CDR3 loop spans 15 amino acids. Between the trimmed V and J ends, which lost 1 base and 0 bases, there was a span of 9 bases. In DNA form, the CDR3 reads TGTGCCAGCAGCGTAAGGGGGGACAGCACAGATACGCAGTATTTT. It is translated as CASSVRGDSTDTQYF.

V usage is TRBV5-4 and J usage is TRBJ2-7, with D tentatively TRBD1 (6 bases). V lost 0 bases to trimming and J lost 3 bases, with 7 bases between them. The CDR3 covers 13 residues. The germline V gene has CDR1 SGHNT and CDR2 YYREEE (reference sequence). This CDR3 is CASSLDRVYEQYF. The CDR3 region has the DNA TGTGCCAGCAGCTTGGACAGGGTCTACGAGCAGTACTTC.